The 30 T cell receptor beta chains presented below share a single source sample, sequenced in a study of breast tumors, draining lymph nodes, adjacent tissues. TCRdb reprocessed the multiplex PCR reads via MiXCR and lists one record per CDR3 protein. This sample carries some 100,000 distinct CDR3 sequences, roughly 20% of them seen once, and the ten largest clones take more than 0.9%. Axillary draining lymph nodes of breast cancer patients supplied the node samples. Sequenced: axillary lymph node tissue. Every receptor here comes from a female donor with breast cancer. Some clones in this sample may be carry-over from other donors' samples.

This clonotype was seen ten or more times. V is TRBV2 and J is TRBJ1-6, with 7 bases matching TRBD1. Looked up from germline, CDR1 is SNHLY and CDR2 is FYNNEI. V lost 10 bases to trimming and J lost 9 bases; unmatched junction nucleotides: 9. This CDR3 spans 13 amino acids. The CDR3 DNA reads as TGTGCCACCAAGACAGGGCTCGCTTCACCCCTCCACTTT. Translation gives CATKTGLASPLHF.

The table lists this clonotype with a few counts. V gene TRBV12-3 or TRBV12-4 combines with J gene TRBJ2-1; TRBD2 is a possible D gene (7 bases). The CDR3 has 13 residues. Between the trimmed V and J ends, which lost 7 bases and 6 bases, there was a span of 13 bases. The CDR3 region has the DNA TGTGCCAGCACCCGGGGAGGGGGCAATGAGCAGTTCTTC. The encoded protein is CASTRGGGNEQFF.

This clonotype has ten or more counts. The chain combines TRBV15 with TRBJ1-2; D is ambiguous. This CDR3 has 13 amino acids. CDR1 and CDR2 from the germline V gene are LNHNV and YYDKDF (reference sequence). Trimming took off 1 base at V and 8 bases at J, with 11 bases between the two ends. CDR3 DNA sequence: TGTGCCACCAGCAGAGCGTTGGCGGGAGGCTACACCTTC. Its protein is CATSRALAGGYTF.

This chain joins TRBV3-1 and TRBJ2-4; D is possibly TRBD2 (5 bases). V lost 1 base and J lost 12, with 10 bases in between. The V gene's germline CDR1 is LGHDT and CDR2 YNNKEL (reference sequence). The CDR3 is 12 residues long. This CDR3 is CASSQVRGSQYF. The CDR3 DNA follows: TGTGCCAGCAGCCAAGTTCGGGGTAGTCAGTACTTC.

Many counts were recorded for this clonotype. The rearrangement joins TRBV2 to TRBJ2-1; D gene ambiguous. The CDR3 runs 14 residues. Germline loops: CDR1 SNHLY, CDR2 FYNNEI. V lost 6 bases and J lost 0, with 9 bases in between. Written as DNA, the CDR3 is TGTGCCAGCAGGCACCAGAGCTCCTACAATGAGCAGTTCTTC. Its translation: CASRHQSSYNEQFF.

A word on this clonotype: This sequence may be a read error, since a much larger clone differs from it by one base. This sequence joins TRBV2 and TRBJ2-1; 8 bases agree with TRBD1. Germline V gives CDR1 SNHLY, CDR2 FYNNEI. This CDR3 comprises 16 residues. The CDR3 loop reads CASSPTGQANYNERFF. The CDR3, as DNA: TGTGCCAGCAGCCCGACGGGACAGGCTAACTACAATGAGCGGTTCTTC.

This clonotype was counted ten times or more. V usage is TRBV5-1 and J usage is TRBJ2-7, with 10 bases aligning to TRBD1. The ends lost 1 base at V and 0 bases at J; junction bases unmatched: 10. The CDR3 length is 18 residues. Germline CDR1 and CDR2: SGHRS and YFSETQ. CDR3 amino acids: CASSLQTQGTGASYEQYF. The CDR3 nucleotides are TGCGCCAGCAGCTTGCAGACGCAAGGGACAGGGGCCTCCTACGAGCAGTACTTC.

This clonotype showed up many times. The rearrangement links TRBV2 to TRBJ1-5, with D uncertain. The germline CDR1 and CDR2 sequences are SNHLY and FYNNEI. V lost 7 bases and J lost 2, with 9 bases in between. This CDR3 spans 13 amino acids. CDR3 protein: CASTYIGNQPQHF. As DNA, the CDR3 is TGTGCCAGCACTTACATCGGCAATCAGCCCCAGCATTTT.

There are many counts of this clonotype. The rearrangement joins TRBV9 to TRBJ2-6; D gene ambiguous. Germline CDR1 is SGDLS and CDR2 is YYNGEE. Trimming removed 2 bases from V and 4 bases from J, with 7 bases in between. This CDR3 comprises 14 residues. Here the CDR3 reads CASSVKGGANVLTF. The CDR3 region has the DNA TGTGCCAGCAGCGTCAAGGGAGGGGCCAACGTCCTGACTTTC. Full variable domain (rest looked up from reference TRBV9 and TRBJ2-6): DSGVTQTPKHLITATGQRVTLRCSPRSGDLSVYWYQQSLDQGLQFLIQYYNGEERAKGNILERFSAQQFPDLHSELNLSSLELGDSALYFCASSVKGGANVLTFGAGSRLTVL.

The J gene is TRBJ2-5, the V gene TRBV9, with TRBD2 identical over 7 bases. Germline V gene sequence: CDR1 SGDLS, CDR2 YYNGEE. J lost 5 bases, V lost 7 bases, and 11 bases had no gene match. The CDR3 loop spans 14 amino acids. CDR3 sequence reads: CASSPDGGSETQYF. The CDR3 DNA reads TGTGCCAGCTCCCCCGACGGGGGGAGTGAGACCCAGTACTTC.

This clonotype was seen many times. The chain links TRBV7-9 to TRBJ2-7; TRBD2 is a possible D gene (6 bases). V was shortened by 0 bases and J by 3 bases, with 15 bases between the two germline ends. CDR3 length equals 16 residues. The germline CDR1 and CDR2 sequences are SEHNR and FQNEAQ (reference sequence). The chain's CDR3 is CASSLALGGRIYEQYF. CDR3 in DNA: TGTGCCAGCAGCTTAGCCCTTGGGGGGAGGATCTACGAGCAGTACTTC.

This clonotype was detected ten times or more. CDR3 residues: CASILAGVGETQYF. CDR3 nucleotide sequence: TGTGCCAGCATACTAGCGGGAGTTGGAGAGACCCAGTACTTC. The chain couples TRBV12-3 or TRBV12-4 to TRBJ2-5; 11 bases fit TRBD2. J lost 4 bases, V lost 7 bases, and 5 bases had no gene match. The CDR3 runs to 14 residues.

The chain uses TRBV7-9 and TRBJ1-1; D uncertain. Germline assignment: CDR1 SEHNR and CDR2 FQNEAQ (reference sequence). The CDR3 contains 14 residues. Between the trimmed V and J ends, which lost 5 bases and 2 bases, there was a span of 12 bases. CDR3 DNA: TGTGCCAGCAGCCCGCCCCTGAGTAACACTGAAGCTTTCTTT. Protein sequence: CASSPPLSNTEAFF. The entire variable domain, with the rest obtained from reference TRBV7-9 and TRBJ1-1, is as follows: DTGVSQNPRHKITKRGQNVTFRCDPISEHNRLYWYRQTLGQGPEFLTYFQNEAQLEKSRLLSDRFSAERPKGSFSTLEIQRTEQGDSAMYLCASSPPLSNTEAFFGQGTRLTVV.

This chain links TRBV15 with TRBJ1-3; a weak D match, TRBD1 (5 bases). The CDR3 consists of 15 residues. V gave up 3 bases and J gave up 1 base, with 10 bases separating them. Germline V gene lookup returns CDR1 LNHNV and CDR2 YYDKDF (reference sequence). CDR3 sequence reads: CATSSLGVSGNTIYF. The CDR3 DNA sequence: TGTGCCACCAGCAGCTTGGGGGTATCTGGAAACACCATATATTTT. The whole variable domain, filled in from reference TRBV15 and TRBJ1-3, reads DAMVIQNPRYQVTQFGKPVTLSCSQTLNHNVMYWYQQKSSQAPKLLFHYYDKDFNNEADTPDNFQSRRPNTSFCFLDIRSPGLGDTAMYLCATSSLGVSGNTIYFGEGSWLTVV.

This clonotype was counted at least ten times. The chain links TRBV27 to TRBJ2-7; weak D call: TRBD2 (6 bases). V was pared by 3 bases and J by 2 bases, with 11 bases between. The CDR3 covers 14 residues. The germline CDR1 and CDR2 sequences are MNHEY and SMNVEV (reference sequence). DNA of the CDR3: TGTGCCAGCAGTTTCGGGGGATCTCCCTACGAGCAGTACTTC. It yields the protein CASSFGGSPYEQYF.

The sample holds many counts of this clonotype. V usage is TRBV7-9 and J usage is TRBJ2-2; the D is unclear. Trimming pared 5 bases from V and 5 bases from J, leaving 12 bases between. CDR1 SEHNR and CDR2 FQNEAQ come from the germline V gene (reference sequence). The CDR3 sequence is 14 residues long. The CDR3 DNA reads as TGTGCCAGCAGCCCCAGGACGGAAACCGGGGAGCTGTTTTTT. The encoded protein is CASSPRTETGELFF.

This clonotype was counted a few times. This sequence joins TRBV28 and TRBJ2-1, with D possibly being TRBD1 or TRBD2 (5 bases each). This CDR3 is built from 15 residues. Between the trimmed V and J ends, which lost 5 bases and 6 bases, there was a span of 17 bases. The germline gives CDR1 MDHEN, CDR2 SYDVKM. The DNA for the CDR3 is TGTGCCAGCAGTCCCCTCAGGGAGTCTAGCAATGAGCAGTTCTTC. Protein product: CASSPLRESSNEQFF.

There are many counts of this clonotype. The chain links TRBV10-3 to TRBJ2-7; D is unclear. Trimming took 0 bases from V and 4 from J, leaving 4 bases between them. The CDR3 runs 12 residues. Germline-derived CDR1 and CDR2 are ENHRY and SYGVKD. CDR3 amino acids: CAISESGYEQYF. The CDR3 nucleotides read TGTGCCATCAGTGAGTCAGGGTACGAGCAGTACTTC.

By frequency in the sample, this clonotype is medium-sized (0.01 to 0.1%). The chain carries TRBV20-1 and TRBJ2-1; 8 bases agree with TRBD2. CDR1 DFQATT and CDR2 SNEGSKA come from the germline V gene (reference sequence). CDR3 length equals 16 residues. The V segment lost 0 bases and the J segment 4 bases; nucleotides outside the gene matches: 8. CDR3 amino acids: CSARDYERGSYNEQFF. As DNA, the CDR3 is TGCAGTGCTAGAGATTACGAGCGGGGGTCATACAATGAGCAGTTCTTC.

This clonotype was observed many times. The CDR3 nucleotides read TGCGCCAGCGGGACAGGGAACACAGATACGCAGTATTTT. This encodes CASGTGNTDTQYF. This chain uses TRBV5-1 with TRBJ2-3; 9 bases are shared with TRBD1. The germline V gene encodes CDR1 SGHRS and CDR2 YFSETQ. This CDR3 is built from 13 residues. Trimming at V came to 7 bases and at J to 2 bases, leaving 2 bases not matched to a gene.

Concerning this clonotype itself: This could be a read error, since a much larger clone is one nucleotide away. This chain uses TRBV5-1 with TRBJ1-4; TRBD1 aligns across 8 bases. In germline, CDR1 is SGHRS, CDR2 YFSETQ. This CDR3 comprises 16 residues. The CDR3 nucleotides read TGCGCCAGCAGCTTGATGCAGGGGGCTACTAATGTAAAACTGTTTTTT. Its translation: CASSLMQGATNVKLFF.

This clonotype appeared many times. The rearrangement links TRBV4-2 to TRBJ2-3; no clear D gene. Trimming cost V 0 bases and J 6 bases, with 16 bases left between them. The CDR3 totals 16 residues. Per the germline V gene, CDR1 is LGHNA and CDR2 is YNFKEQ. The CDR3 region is CASSQDQGSYGDTQYF. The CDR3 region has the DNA TGTGCCAGCAGCCAAGATCAAGGTAGCTACGGCGATACGCAGTATTTT.

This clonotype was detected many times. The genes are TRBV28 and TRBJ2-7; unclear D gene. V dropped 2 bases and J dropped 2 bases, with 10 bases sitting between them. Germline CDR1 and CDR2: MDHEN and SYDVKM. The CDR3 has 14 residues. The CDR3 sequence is CASSLLPETYEQYF. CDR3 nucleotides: TGTGCCAGCAGTTTACTACCGGAAACCTACGAGCAGTACTTC. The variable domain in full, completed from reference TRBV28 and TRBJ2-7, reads DVKVTQSSRYLVKRTGEKVFLECVQDMDHENMFWYRQDPGLGLRLIYFSYDVKMKEKGDIPEGYSVSREKKERFSLILESASTNQTSMYLCASSLLPETYEQYFGPGTRLTVT.

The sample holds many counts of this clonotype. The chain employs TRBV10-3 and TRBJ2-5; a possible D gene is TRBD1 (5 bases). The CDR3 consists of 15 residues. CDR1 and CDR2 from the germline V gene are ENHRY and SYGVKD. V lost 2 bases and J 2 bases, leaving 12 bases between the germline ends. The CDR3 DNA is TGTGCCATCAGTGAGGGCCGGACATTTCAAGAGACCCAGTACTTC. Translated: CAISEGRTFQETQYF.

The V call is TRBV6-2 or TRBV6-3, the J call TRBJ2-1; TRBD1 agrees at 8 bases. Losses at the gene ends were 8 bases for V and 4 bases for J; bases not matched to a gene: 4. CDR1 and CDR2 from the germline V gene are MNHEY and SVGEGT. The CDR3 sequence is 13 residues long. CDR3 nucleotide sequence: TGTGCCAGCGAGGGACAGGCATACAATGAGCAGTTCTTC. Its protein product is CASEGQAYNEQFF.

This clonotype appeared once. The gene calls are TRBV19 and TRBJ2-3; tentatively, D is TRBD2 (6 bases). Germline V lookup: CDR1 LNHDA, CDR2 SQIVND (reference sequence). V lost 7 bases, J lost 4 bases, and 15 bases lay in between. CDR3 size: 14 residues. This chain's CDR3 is CASINTGEADTQYF. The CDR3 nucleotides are TGTGCCAGTATAAACACGGGAGAGGCAGATACGCAGTATTTT.

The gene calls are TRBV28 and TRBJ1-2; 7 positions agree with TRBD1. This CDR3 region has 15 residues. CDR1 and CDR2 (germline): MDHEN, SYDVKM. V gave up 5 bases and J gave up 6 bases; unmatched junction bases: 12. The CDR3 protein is CASSQGGVVRDGYTF. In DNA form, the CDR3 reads TGTGCCAGCAGTCAGGGGGGGGTGGTTCGGGATGGCTACACCTTC.

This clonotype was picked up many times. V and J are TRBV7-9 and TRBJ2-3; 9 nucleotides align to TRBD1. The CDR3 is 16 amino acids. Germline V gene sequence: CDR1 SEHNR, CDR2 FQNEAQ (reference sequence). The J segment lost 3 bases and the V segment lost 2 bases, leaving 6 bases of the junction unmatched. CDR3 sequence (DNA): TGTGCCAGCAGCTTAAGGGTCGACAGGGGGACAGATACGCAGTATTTT. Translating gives CASSLRVDRGTDTQYF.

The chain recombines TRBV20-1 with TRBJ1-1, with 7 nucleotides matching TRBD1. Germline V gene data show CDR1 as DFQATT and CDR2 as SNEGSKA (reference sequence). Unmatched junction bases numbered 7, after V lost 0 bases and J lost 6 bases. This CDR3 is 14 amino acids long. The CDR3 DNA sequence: TGCAGTGCTAGAGATTTGGGGCAGGGGGCTGAAGCTTTCTTT. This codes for CSARDLGQGAEAFF.

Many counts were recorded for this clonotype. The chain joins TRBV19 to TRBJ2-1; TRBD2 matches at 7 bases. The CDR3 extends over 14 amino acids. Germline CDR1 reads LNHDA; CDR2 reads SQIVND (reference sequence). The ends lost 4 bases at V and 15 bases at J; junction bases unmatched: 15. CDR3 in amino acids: CASSTGTAPGGRFF. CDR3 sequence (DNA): TGTGCCAGTAGTACCGGGACGGCCCCGGGGGGTCGGTTCTTC.